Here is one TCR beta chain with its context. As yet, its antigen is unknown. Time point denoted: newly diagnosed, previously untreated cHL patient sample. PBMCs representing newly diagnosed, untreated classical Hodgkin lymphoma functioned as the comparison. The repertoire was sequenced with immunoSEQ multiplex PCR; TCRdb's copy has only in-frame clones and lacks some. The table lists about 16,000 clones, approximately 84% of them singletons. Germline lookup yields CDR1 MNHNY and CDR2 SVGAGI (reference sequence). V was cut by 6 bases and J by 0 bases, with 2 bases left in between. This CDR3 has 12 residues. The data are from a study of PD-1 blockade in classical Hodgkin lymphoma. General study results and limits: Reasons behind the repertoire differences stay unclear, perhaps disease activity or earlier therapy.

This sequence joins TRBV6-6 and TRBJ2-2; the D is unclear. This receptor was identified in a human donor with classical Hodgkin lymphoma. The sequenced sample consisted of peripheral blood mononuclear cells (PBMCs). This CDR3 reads CASSTNTGELFF. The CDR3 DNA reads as TGTGCCAGCAGCACGAACACCGGGGAGCTGTTTTTT.